What follows is one T cell receptor beta chain and its context. This clone was picked up a small number of times. Its antigen specificity is not known. The input lacks base qualities; no much larger clone sits a single base away. Libraries were made using the immunoSEQ multiplex PCR assay. For most patients, genomic DNA was isolated with the Qiagen DNeasy Blood and Tissue Kit and sent frozen to Adaptive Biotechnologies for TCR sequencing. Adaptive Biotechnologies carried out high-throughput TCR-beta CDR3 sequencing of genomic DNA for most patients. Concerning the study's data processing: TCR sequencing data for around 19 patients were retrieved from Adaptive's ImmunoSEQ software; three other patients were processed with MiXCR and VDJtools. CD4 versus CD8 sorting errors were corrected by removing sequences found in both subsets at a frequency ratio below 5:1. CDR3 nucleotide sequences shared by donor and recipient were removed because the origin of these sequences could not be assigned. To be classed as alloreactive, a clone needed at least 2-fold expansion over unstimulated cells and a minimum CFSE-low frequency of 0.002% (template counts) or 0.001% (read counts). Clones detected in sequenced pre-transplant spleen, lymph node, or MLR CFSE-low populations of the donor or recipient were defined as mappable. The cumulative frequency of alloreactive clones was calculated as a percentage of all sequences, weighted by copy number. TCRdb stores this immuneACCESS table with in-frame sequences only. Part of the clones is absent; in the studies checked, under half of the shortfall reflects unresolved V genes, and no reason is known for the rest. V and J calls and clone size follow that table, whereas D and trimming were derived from the DNA. This sample holds 55,000 to 85,000 clones; roughly 90% were observed only once. The top ten constitute around 2.3% of the sample.

Deletion took 2 bases off V and 0 bases off J, with a span of 11 bases between the germline ends. According to the germline V gene, CDR1 reads MGHRA and CDR2 reads YSYEKL. The cysteine opens and the phenylalanine closes a CDR3 of 16 amino acids. CDR3 DNA only is kept here, 48 bases in frame from base 1. These data are taken from a study of graft-versus-host responses after intestinal transplantation listed by TCRdb under 2021. In terms of the full investigation: Recipients received multivisceral, liver-intestinal, or isolated intestinal transplants. All recipients received anti-thymocyte globulin induction followed by maintenance tacrolimus and steroids for approximately 3 years. After intestinal transplantation, graft-versus-host and host-versus-graft alloreactive T cell clones were followed in the graft, circulation and bone marrow using bulk TCR-beta CDR3 sequencing. Alloreactive clones were identified by sequencing pre-transplant mixed lymphocyte reaction products and comparing them with unstimulated pre-transplant donor and recipient T cells. Of the roughly 25 intestinal transplant recipients enrolled in the cohort, one of whom was a retransplant, a few patients without pretransplant specimens were excluded. Donor T cell macrochimerism was defined as a peak of at least 4% donor T cells among recipient peripheral blood mononuclear cells. Rather than being sequenced by the commercial service, samples from a few later patients were sequenced in-house on an Illumina MiSeq and processed with MiXCR.

Study-wide findings and limitations: The conclusions were limited by the relatively low number and heterogeneity of the intestinal transplant patients. Peak levels of circulating GvH clones were associated with declines in HvG clones early after transplant. GvH clones were detected in recipient bone marrow, and some appeared earlier in ileal mucosa or blood, consistent with an intestinal mucosal origin. In the allografts of patients with donor T cell macrochimerism, GvH to HvG T cell clonal ratios were high.

This specimen's time point label, per the study, means: cells obtained before transplantation from donor or recipient. CD3+CD4+ and CD3+CD8+ populations were FACS-sorted from unstimulated pre-transplant donor and recipient cells taken from spleen or lymph nodes. The chain is made from TRBV4-1 and TRBJ1-3; the D gene is not confidently resolved. Sequencing was performed on unstimulated CD8+ T cells sorted from spleen or lymph node cells, taken before intestinal transplant. The clonotype comes from a human donor who received an intestinal transplant. This receptor carries the CDR3 CASSQLWRSSGNTIYF. The nucleotides read TGCGCCAGCAGCCAATTGTGGCGGAGCTCTGGAAACACCATATATTTT.